This TCR beta chain was captured in a study of blood T cell repertoires in COVID-19. On the study more broadly: Acute and convalescent COVID-19 specimens originated in the United States, Italy and Spain. T cells, B-cell-depleted T cells, or PBMCs provided the cDNA or gDNA that served as material.

The germline V and J ends were trimmed by 4 bases and 11 bases, with 17 bases remaining between them. Per the germline V gene, CDR1 is LGHDT and CDR2 is YNNKEL (reference sequence). CDR3 size: 14 residues. Source study methods: Amplification of reference gene primers was used by the study to estimate nucleated cell counts. The table came from immunoSEQ multiplex PCR; TCRdb's copy has only in-frame clones and leaves some out. The D gene and trimming were derived from the DNA, and the V and J assignments and clone size from that table. The sample shows roughly 210,000 clones, approximately 90% of them seen only once.

The receptor comes from a man between 65 and 85 years old with acute or convalescent COVID-19. Sequencing input: peripheral blood. V usage is TRBV3-1 (or the pseudogene TRBV3-2) and J usage is TRBJ1-4; a weak D match, TRBD1 (6 bases). CDR3 in amino acids: CASSLGTSTGKLFF. For the CDR3, the DNA is TGTGCCAGCAGCCTCGGGACATCGACTGGGAAACTGTTTTTT.